The clone carrying this T cell receptor beta chain was counted only a few times. Its antigen is still unknown. These data are taken from a study of brain T cells in children with intractable seizures. General study findings and limits: Each case's top public CDR3 resembled known HCMV, EBV or influenza A CDR3s. Only CDR3 sequence similarity suggested viral specificity, without known HCMV serostatus.

The V end lost 2 bases, the J end lost 1 base, and 6 bases lay between the germline ends. Germline CDR1 is ENHRY and CDR2 is SYGVKD. This CDR3 has 14 residues. The data were produced by immunoSEQ multiplex PCR, yet TCRdb's version contains in-frame clones alone and is incomplete. The data contain 7,500 to 10,000 clones, around 69% of them seen just once; the ten biggest clones take up approximately 8.3%. Only cases whose brain tissue showed the highest T cell transcript signatures were sequenced. At least one anti-epileptic drug was given before surgery. The sequence was obtained from a boy younger than two with tuberous sclerosis and intractable seizures. The material sequenced was resected brain tissue, taken at surgery. V gene TRBV10-3 combines with J gene TRBJ1-3; the D gene is possibly TRBD1 (5 bases). CDR3 amino acids: CAISEGASGNTIYF. The DNA for the CDR3 is TGTGCCATCAGTGAGGGGGCTTCTGGAAACACCATATATTTT.